The 30 T cell receptor beta chains below all came from one sample that was sequenced in a study of cytomegalovirus exposure and HLA in healthy donors. The PCR had 60 Vbeta and 13 Jbeta primers. TCRdb's table, derived via immunoSEQ multiplex PCR, lists solely in-frame clones and lacks some. The sample comprises about 150,000 clones, nearly 80% of which are singletons, and roughly 13% rests with the top ten. The sample was PBMCs. The source of these receptors is a man aged 25-40 years in good health and CMV-seropositive.

The chain joins TRBV10-1 to TRBJ2-2; no clear D gene. Germline V gene lookup returns CDR1 WNHNN and CDR2 SYGVQD (reference sequence). This CDR3 region has 12 residues. Between the trimmed V and J ends, which lost 6 bases and 1 base, there was a span of 3 bases. CDR3 bases: TGCGCCAGCAGCAAGAACACCGGGGAGCTGTTTTTT. Protein: CASSKNTGELFF.

The chain is built from TRBV27 and TRBJ2-1, with 7 positions matching TRBD2. Per the germline V gene, CDR1 is MNHEY and CDR2 is SMNVEV (reference sequence). V was clipped by 3 bases and J by 0 bases; unmatched bases: 8. The CDR3 has 17 amino acids. CDR3 region: CASSFREVSSSYNEQFF. The CDR3 nucleotides read TGTGCCAGCAGTTTTCGGGAGGTCTCAAGCTCCTACAATGAGCAGTTCTTC.

V and J are TRBV11-2 and TRBJ1-4; no reliable D call. Deletions cut 3 bases from V and 4 bases from J, with 9 bases between. Germline lookup yields CDR1 SGHAT and CDR2 FQNNGV. The CDR3 spans 14 residues. As DNA, the CDR3 is TGTGCCAGCAGCTTGAACAGAATTAATGAAAAACTGTTTTTT. Translated: CASSLNRINEKLFF.

The rearrangement uses TRBV29-1 and TRBJ1-2, with 8 bases lining up with TRBD1. From germline, CDR1 is SQVTM and CDR2 ANQGSEA. CDR3 length: 13 amino acids. Trimming took 2 bases from V and 6 from J; bases not matched to a gene: 5. CDR3 protein: CSVERDRGNGYTF. The CDR3 DNA reads as TGCAGCGTTGAACGAGACAGGGGAAATGGCTACACCTTC.

This chain uses TRBV18 with TRBJ2-3, with 8 nucleotides matching TRBD2. The V segment lost 8 bases and the J segment 5 bases; nucleotides outside the gene matches: 12. The CDR3 contains 15 residues. Germline V CDR1 and CDR2: KGHSH, LQKENI. The CDR3 coding sequence is TGTGCCAGCCACAGCGGGAGTATATGGTTAGATACGCAGTATTTT. Amino acid sequence: CASHSGSIWLDTQYF.

This sequence joins TRBV7-2 and TRBJ2-1; TRBD2 aligns across 8 bases. Unmatched junction bases numbered 13, after V lost 5 bases and J lost 10 bases. The CDR3 covers 15 residues. CDR1 and CDR2 (germline): SGHTA, FQGNSA. The CDR3 loop reads CASSPSGGRPGEQFF. DNA of the CDR3: TGTGCCAGCAGCCCTTCCGGCGGGAGGCCGGGAGAGCAGTTCTTC. Using reference TRBV7-2 and TRBJ2-1 for the parts outside the CDR3, the full variable domain is GAGVSQSPSNKVTEKGKDVELRCDPISGHTALYWYRQSLGQGLEFLIYFQGNSAPDKSGLPSDRFSAERTGGSVSTLTIQRTQQEDSAVYLCASSPSGGRPGEQFFGPGTRLTVL.

The chain joins TRBV6-5 to TRBJ1-4; TRBD1 might be the D (5 bases). The CDR3 loop spans 14 amino acids. V was pared by 5 bases and J by 5 bases, with 12 bases between. Germline lookup yields CDR1 MNHEY and CDR2 SVGAGI. The DNA for the CDR3 is TGTGCCAGCAGTCCAGCGGGGGGAAATGAAAAACTGTTTTTT. Translating gives CASSPAGGNEKLFF.

The V and J genes are TRBV19 and TRBJ1-2; possibly TRBD1 for D (6 bases). CDR1 is LNHDA and CDR2 is SQIVND in the germline V gene (reference sequence). The CDR3 extends over 15 amino acids. V dropped 9 bases and J dropped 0 bases, with 17 bases sitting between them. In DNA form, the CDR3 reads TGTGCCAGCGACAGTTCGGACAGTCCTAACTATGGCTACACCTTC. Translating it yields CASDSSDSPNYGYTF.

The chain employs TRBV28 and TRBJ2-5; 7 nucleotides align to TRBD2. The trim removed 6 bases at V and 1 base at J, leaving 8 bases unmatched. This CDR3 comprises 15 residues. Germline loops: CDR1 MDHEN, CDR2 SYDVKM. CDR3 sequence reads: CASRGEGAGQETQYF. Written as DNA, the CDR3 is TGTGCCAGCAGGGGGGAGGGAGCGGGCCAAGAGACCCAGTACTTC.

This clone was seen a few times. The rearrangement joins TRBV28 to TRBJ1-5; 11 nucleotides align to TRBD1. The V segment lost 5 bases and the J segment 7 bases; nucleotides outside the gene matches: 10. There are 16 residues in the CDR3. Germline V gene lookup returns CDR1 MDHEN and CDR2 SYDVKM. For the CDR3, the DNA is TGTGCCAGCAGTAGAGCAAGGACAGGGGGCGGACAGCCCCAGCATTTT. It encodes CASSRARTGGGQPQHF. The whole variable domain, filled in from reference TRBV28 and TRBJ1-5, reads DVKVTQSSRYLVKRTGEKVFLECVQDMDHENMFWYRQDPGLGLRLIYFSYDVKMKEKGDIPEGYSVSREKKERFSLILESASTNQTSMYLCASSRARTGGGQPQHFGDGTRLSIL.

This chain uses TRBV10-2 with TRBJ1-5; D is undetermined. Trimming shortened V by 4 bases and J by 4 bases, and 8 bases separated the two germline ends. Germline assignment: CDR1 WSHSY and CDR2 SAAADI. This CDR3 region has 13 residues. CDR3 amino acids: CASSGDKNQPQHF. In DNA form, the CDR3 reads TGCGCCAGCAGTGGTGACAAGAATCAGCCCCAGCATTTT.

The chain links TRBV10-2 to TRBJ2-7; 10 bases map to TRBD1. Germline loops: CDR1 WSHSY, CDR2 SAAADI. Germline trimming cut 2 bases from V and 2 bases from J; bases unmatched to any gene: 6. The CDR3 sequence is 16 residues long. The CDR3 bases are TGCGCCAGCAGTGAGCCCACCGGGACAGGGGCCTACGAGCAGTACTTC. Translated: CASSEPTGTGAYEQYF.

The V and J genes are TRBV14 and TRBJ2-7; 8 nucleotides agree with TRBD1. The CDR3 runs 16 residues. Per germline, CDR1 SGHDN and CDR2 FVKESK. Unmatched junction bases numbered 15, after V lost 4 bases and J lost 7 bases. Written as DNA, the CDR3 is TGTGCCAGCAGCCCTTTAGGCAGGGGGCGACCGCCTGAGCAGTACTTC. This gives the protein CASSPLGRGRPPEQYF.

The chain recombines TRBV15 with TRBJ2-6; D remains unclear. V lost 0 bases to trimming and J lost 0 bases, with 3 bases between them. The CDR3 extends over 15 amino acids. Germline assignment: CDR1 LNHNV and CDR2 YYDKDF (reference sequence). CDR3 amino acids: CATSRESSGANVLTF. The CDR3 DNA reads as TGTGCCACCAGCAGAGAGAGCTCTGGGGCCAACGTCCTGACTTTC. The full variable domain, completed using reference TRBV15 and TRBJ2-6, is DAMVIQNPRYQVTQFGKPVTLSCSQTLNHNVMYWYQQKSSQAPKLLFHYYDKDFNNEADTPDNFQSRRPNTSFCFLDIRSPGLGDTAMYLCATSRESSGANVLTFGAGSRLTVL.

This chain joins TRBV7-2 and TRBJ1-1, with TRBD1 as a possible D gene (5 bases). The CDR3 consists of 15 residues. CDR1 and CDR2 from the germline V gene are SGHTA and FQGNSA. The V end lost 0 bases, the J end lost 2 bases, and 10 bases lay between the germline ends. In DNA form, the CDR3 reads TGTGCCAGCAGCTTAGCCTCTCAGGGCAACACTGAAGCTTTCTTT. Translated, it gives CASSLASQGNTEAFF.

The chain employs TRBV27 and TRBJ2-7; D not resolved. The CDR3 length is 14 residues. Germline V CDR1 and CDR2: MNHEY, SMNVEV (reference sequence). The ends were cut back, 7 bases at V and 3 bases at J, with 16 bases in the middle. CDR3 sequence (DNA): TGTGCCAGCAAAACAGCAAACTCCCGCTACGAGCAGTACTTC. Protein: CASKTANSRYEQYF.

V is TRBV4-2 and J is TRBJ2-5; possible D gene TRBD2, 7 bases. Germline V gives CDR1 LGHNA, CDR2 YNFKEQ. The CDR3 has 17 residues. Between the trimmed V and J ends, which lost 3 bases and 1 base, there was a span of 18 bases. The CDR3 here is CASSQNGGGGSQETQYF. The CDR3 DNA sequence: TGTGCCAGCAGCCAGAATGGGGGCGGCGGGAGCCAAGAGACCCAGTACTTC.

This sequence joins TRBV19 and TRBJ1-2; D perhaps matches TRBD1 (6 bases). V lost 5 bases and J lost 3, with 13 bases in between. Germline lookup yields CDR1 LNHDA and CDR2 SQIVND (reference sequence). This CDR3 region has 14 residues. The CDR3 DNA reads TGTGCCAGTAGTTCAGGGGCCGTGTACTATGGCTACACCTTC. Its protein product is CASSSGAVYYGYTF. The variable domain in full, completed from reference TRBV19 and TRBJ1-2, reads DGGITQSPKYLFRKEGQNVTLSCEQNLNHDAMYWYRQDPGQGLRLIYYSQIVNDFQKGDIAEGYSVSREKKESFPLTVTSAQKNPTAFYLCASSSGAVYYGYTFGSGTRLTVV.

This chain uses TRBV6-6 with TRBJ1-1; no clear D gene. Trimming took 0 bases from V and 9 from J, leaving 14 bases between them. This CDR3 region has 14 residues. CDR1 and CDR2 from the germline V gene are MNHNY and SVGAGI (reference sequence). The CDR3 region has the DNA TGTGCCAGCAGTTACTCTGCACCGAGCGACCAAGCTTTCTTT. This codes for CASSYSAPSDQAFF.

The V gene is TRBV9, the J gene TRBJ2-5, with TRBD2 matching over 8 bases. Germline CDR1 and CDR2: SGDLS and YYNGEE. The junction had 11 bases not matched to a gene; V was cut back by 0 bases and J by 4 bases. The CDR3 spans 17 residues. The CDR3 DNA reads TGTGCCAGCAGCGTAGATTCGGGAGGGCCCTCGGGAGAGACCCAGTACTTC. Translation gives CASSVDSGGPSGETQYF. Variable domain in full (rest from reference TRBV9 and TRBJ2-5): DSGVTQTPKHLITATGQRVTLRCSPRSGDLSVYWYQQSLDQGLQFLIQYYNGEERAKGNILERFSAQQFPDLHSELNLSSLELGDSALYFCASSVDSGGPSGETQYFGPGTRLLVL.

J is TRBJ1-4 and V is TRBV27; the match to TRBD1 covers 7 bases. The CDR3 length is 19 residues. With V trimmed by 6 bases and J by 1 base, 17 bases remained unmatched. Germline CDR1 reads MNHEY; CDR2 reads SMNVEV (reference sequence). CDR3 region: CASSFAPPDRVRTNEKLFF. CDR3 DNA sequence: TGTGCCAGCAGCTTCGCCCCACCTGACAGGGTCAGAACTAATGAAAAACTGTTTTTT.

The chain joins TRBV19 to TRBJ1-2; D unresolved. CDR1 and CDR2 from the germline V gene are LNHDA and SQIVND (reference sequence). The V gene lost 2 bases and the J gene lost 4 bases, with 8 bases spanning the gap. The CDR3 length is 13 residues. CDR3 amino acids: CASSILISYGYTF. In DNA form, the CDR3 reads TGTGCCAGTAGTATACTTATCTCCTATGGCTACACCTTC.

V gene TRBV7-8 combines with J gene TRBJ1-5; 10 bases line up with TRBD1. The junction had 9 bases not matched to a gene; V was cut back by 5 bases and J by 2 bases. The CDR3 runs to 17 residues. Looked up from germline, CDR1 is SGHVS and CDR2 is FQNEAQ. CDR3 coding DNA: TGTGCCAGCAGCCGGGGACAGGGGATGAACGGCAATCAGCCCCAGCATTTT. The encoded protein is CASSRGQGMNGNQPQHF.

DNA for the CDR3: TGTGCCAGCATCACAGGGGGCCCTACCTACTATGGCTACACCTTC. Amino acids: CASITGGPTYYGYTF. The rearrangement links TRBV28 to TRBJ1-2; 9 bases map to TRBD1. V shed 7 bases, J shed 3 bases, and the junction held 9 bases outside the gene matches. The germline V gene encodes CDR1 MDHEN and CDR2 SYDVKM. The CDR3 is 15 amino acids.

The rearrangement joins TRBV6-1 to TRBJ2-1, with 7 bases matching TRBD2. The J segment lost 6 bases and the V segment lost 5 bases, leaving 10 bases of the junction unmatched. The CDR3 consists of 15 residues. Germline V lookup: CDR1 MNHNS, CDR2 SASEGT. The DNA for the CDR3 is TGTGCCAGCAGTCATAGCGGGTCCTTGTTCAATGAGCAGTTCTTC. It specifies CASSHSGSLFNEQFF.

This sequence joins TRBV9 and TRBJ2-1, with 8 bases matching TRBD1. Germline CDR1 is SGDLS and CDR2 is YYNGEE. The V gene end was trimmed by 0 bases and the J gene end by 0 bases; junction bases not matched to a gene: 5. The length of the CDR3 is 17 residues. The CDR3 reads CASSVGSGTGSYNEQFF. In DNA, the CDR3 is TGTGCCAGCAGCGTAGGCTCCGGGACAGGCTCCTACAATGAGCAGTTCTTC.

The CDR3 region is CASSLTDSGQPQHF. In DNA, the CDR3 is TGTGCCAGCAGCCTCACAGATTCGGGGCAGCCCCAGCATTTT. This chain links TRBV27 with TRBJ1-5; D is unclear. Germline CDR1 reads MNHEY; CDR2 reads SMNVEV (reference sequence). V lost 6 bases and J lost 7, with 16 bases in between. The length of the CDR3 is 14 residues.

The chain couples TRBV2 to TRBJ1-1, with D perhaps matching TRBD1 (6 bases). The CDR3 has 13 amino acids. Trimming left V 6 bases short and J 1 base short, with 9 bases between. From germline, CDR1 is SNHLY and CDR2 FYNNEI. The CDR3 DNA sequence: TGTGCCAGCAGGGGGGCCTGGAACACTGAAGCTTTCTTT. It codes for CASRGAWNTEAFF. Full variable domain (rest looked up from reference TRBV2 and TRBJ1-1): EPEVTQTPSHQVTQMGQEVILRCVPISNHLYFYWYRQILGQKVEFLVSFYNNEISEKSEIFDDQFSVERPDGSNFTLKIRSTKLEDSAMYFCASRGAWNTEAFFGQGTRLTVV.

This clone has a handful of counts. The V and J genes are TRBV10-1 and TRBJ2-7; 13 bases match TRBD2. The germline V gene encodes CDR1 WNHNN and CDR2 SYGVQD (reference sequence). The junction had 5 bases not matched to a gene; V was cut back by 2 bases and J by 4 bases. This CDR3 comprises 16 residues. The CDR3 loop reads CASSEGLAGEGYEQYF. As DNA, the CDR3 is TGCGCCAGCAGTGAGGGACTAGCGGGAGAGGGTTACGAGCAGTACTTC.

J is TRBJ2-1 and V is TRBV19, with 13 bases that match TRBD2. The CDR3 has 18 residues. In germline, CDR1 is LNHDA, CDR2 SQIVND (reference sequence). Trimming took 7 bases from V and 6 from J; bases not matched to a gene: 15. This CDR3 reads CASTKTGLAGASPNEQFF. The CDR3 bases are TGTGCCAGTACCAAAACCGGACTAGCGGGAGCCTCACCCAATGAGCAGTTCTTC.